This T cell receptor (beta chain) was sequenced in a study of identical twins. About this clonotype: Its cognate antigen is unknown.

TCRdb re-called the 5' RACE reads with MiXCR, one entry per CDR3 protein. This table holds approximately 260,000 distinct CDR3 sequences, about 8% found once. General study results and limits: Conclusions relied on cross-sectional statistical analysis, not following the same donors. Weaker excess twin sharing was observed in beta out-of-frame sequences.

The sample also formed part of further work on yellow fever vaccine responses in identical twins.

The sample taken for sequencing was CD8+ T cells sorted from blood. The TCR originated in a woman aged 18-29 years in good health.

CDR3 sequence: CSARMGGFQETQYF. As DNA, the CDR3 is TGCAGTGCTAGAATGGGGGGGTTCCAAGAGACCCAGTACTTC. This sequence joins TRBV20-1 and TRBJ2-5, with 7 nucleotides matching TRBD2. Trimming removed 2 bases from V and 1 base from J; junction bases left unmatched: 4. CDR1 and CDR2 (germline): DFQATT, SNEGSKA (reference sequence). The CDR3 covers 14 residues.